One sample yielded the 10 T cell receptor beta chains listed below, sequenced in a study of OX40 agonist ivuxolimab in advanced cancers. Sequenced by immunoSEQ multiplex PCR; TCRdb stores in-frame clones only, minus some. The sample shows over 10,000 clones, roughly 69% of them seen only once. Sequencing was performed on CD4+ or CD8+ T cells sorted from blood, taken in a trial of the OX40 agonist ivuxolimab. These receptors all come from an adult with an advanced solid tumor such as melanoma, head and neck, liver or kidney cancer.

The V gene is TRBV5-6, the J gene TRBJ2-7; perhaps TRBD1 as D (6 bases). Trimming removed 3 bases from V and 3 bases from J, with 16 bases in between. Germline V gene data show CDR1 as SGHDT and CDR2 as YYEEEE. The CDR3 loop spans 15 amino acids. For the CDR3, the DNA is TGTGCCAGCAGCTCCTACCGGGACACCTTCTACGAGCAGTACTTC. Translated: CASSSYRDTFYEQYF.

This clone was found a few times. This chain uses TRBV10-3 with TRBJ1-2, with D possibly matching TRBD1 (5 bases). Germline-derived CDR1 and CDR2 are ENHRY and SYGVKD. This CDR3 contains 14 residues. The ends were cut back, 2 bases at V and 0 bases at J, with 7 bases in the middle. CDR3 region: CAISELGANYGYTF. CDR3 nucleotide sequence: TGTGCCATCAGTGAGCTGGGGGCTAACTATGGCTACACCTTC.

In its sample, this clone was seen a few times. The rearrangement links TRBV11-2 to TRBJ2-3; either TRBD1 or TRBD2 may fit D (5 bases each). The V and J ends lost 2 bases and 4 bases respectively, with 7 bases between them. CDR1 and CDR2 (germline): SGHAT, FQNNGV. The CDR3 runs to 13 residues. CDR3 in DNA: TGTGCCAGCAGCTTAACGGGACCAGATACGCAGTATTTT. Its translation: CASSLTGPDTQYF.

The CDR3 DNA follows: TGTGCCAGCAGCGTAGAAGGGGGGAGTGGCACTGAAGCTTTCTTT. Its translation: CASSVEGGSGTEAFF. V and J are TRBV9 and TRBJ1-1; D possibly corresponds to TRBD1 (6 bases). This CDR3 region has 15 residues. V gave up 0 bases and J gave up 4 bases, with 13 bases separating them. Germline V gene sequence: CDR1 SGDLS, CDR2 YYNGEE.

The CDR3 is CASSSSGTLYEQYF. In DNA, the CDR3 is TGTGCCAGCAGCTCAAGCGGGACCCTCTACGAGCAGTACTTC. The V gene is TRBV27, the J gene TRBJ2-7; 7 bases are a match to TRBD2. This CDR3 is 14 amino acids long. Germline V lookup: CDR1 MNHEY, CDR2 SMNVEV (reference sequence). J lost 3 bases, V lost 6 bases, and 8 bases had no gene match.

This clone is medium-sized. The gene calls are TRBV7-8 and TRBJ1-1; D not resolved. V was clipped by 7 bases and J by 0 bases, with 12 bases between them. There are 14 residues in the CDR3. The germline V gene has CDR1 SGHVS and CDR2 FQNEAQ. The CDR3 reads CASKENSMNTEAFF. Here the CDR3 DNA reads TGTGCCAGCAAGGAAAACAGCATGAACACTGAAGCTTTCTTT.

Note on this clone: A read error is the likely source, as a far larger clone sits one nucleotide away. At the DNA level, this CDR3 is encoded by other sequences in the same sample as well. V gene TRBV9 combines with J gene TRBJ2-5; 7 positions match TRBD1. The DNA end lines up better with TRBJ2-7; the J call may be wrong. The germline V gene encodes CDR1 SGDLS and CDR2 YYNGEE. The CDR3 is 15 residues long. CDR3 coding DNA: TGTGCCAGCAGCGGGGGTCAAGGGGGCAGGGACGAGCAGTACTTC. Translated, it gives CASSGGQGGRDEQYF.

The rearrangement joins TRBV19 to TRBJ2-3, with TRBD2 identical over 8 bases. The CDR3 is 15 amino acids. Germline loops: CDR1 LNHDA, CDR2 SQIVND (reference sequence). Unmatched junction bases numbered 10, after V lost 8 bases and J lost 3 bases. CDR3 DNA sequence: TGTGCCAGTGAAACCGGGACTAGAGGGACAGATACGCAGTATTTT. Encoded protein: CASETGTRGTDTQYF.

This clone was counted between two and nine times. This rearrangement joins TRBV5-6 to TRBJ1-1; unclear D gene. The V gene's germline CDR1 is SGHDT and CDR2 YYEEEE. V dropped 2 bases and J dropped 1 base, with 6 bases sitting between them. The CDR3 covers 13 residues. Here the CDR3 reads CASSFPQNTEAFF. The CDR3 DNA reads as TGTGCCAGCAGCTTCCCCCAGAACACTGAAGCTTTCTTT.

V is TRBV19 and J is TRBJ1-1; the D gene is possibly TRBD1 (5 bases). The CDR3 has 14 amino acids. Trimming shortened V by 7 bases and J by 0 bases, and 12 bases separated the two germline ends. Germline V gives CDR1 LNHDA, CDR2 SQIVND (reference sequence). Written as DNA, the CDR3 is TGTGCCAGTATATCTTGGGGGGTGAACACTGAAGCTTTCTTT. Its translation: CASISWGVNTEAFF. The complete variable domain, with remaining parts taken from reference TRBV19 and TRBJ1-1, reads DGGITQSPKYLFRKEGQNVTLSCEQNLNHDAMYWYRQDPGQGLRLIYYSQIVNDFQKGDIAEGYSVSREKKESFPLTVTSAQKNPTAFYLCASISWGVNTEAFFGQGTRLTVV.